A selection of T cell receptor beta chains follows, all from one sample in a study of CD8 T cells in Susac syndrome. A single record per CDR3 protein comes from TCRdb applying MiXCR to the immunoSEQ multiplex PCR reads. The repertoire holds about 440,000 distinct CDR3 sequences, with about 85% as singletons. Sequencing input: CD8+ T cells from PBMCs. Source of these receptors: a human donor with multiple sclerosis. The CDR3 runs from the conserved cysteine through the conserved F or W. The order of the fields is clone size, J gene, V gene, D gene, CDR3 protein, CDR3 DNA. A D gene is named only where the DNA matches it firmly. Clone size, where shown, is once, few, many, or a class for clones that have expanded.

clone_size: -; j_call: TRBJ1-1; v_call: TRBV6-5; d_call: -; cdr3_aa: CASKNGNTEAFF; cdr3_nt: TGTGCCAGCAAGAATGGGAACACTGAAGCTTTCTTT
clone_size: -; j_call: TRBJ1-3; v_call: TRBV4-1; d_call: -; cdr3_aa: CASSHLQAMENTIYF; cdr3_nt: TGCGCCAGCAGCCACCTACAGGCCATGGAAAACACCATATATTTT
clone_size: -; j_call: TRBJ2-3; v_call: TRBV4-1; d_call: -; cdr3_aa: CASSVGASGSTDTQYF; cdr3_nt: TGCGCCAGCAGCGTGGGGGCTAGCGGCAGCACAGATACGCAGTATTTT
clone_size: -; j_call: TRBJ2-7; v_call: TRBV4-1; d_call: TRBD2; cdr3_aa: CASSQEGLAGFSYEQYF; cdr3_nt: TGCGCCAGCAGCCAAGAGGGCCTAGCGGGGTTTTCCTACGAGCAGTACTTC
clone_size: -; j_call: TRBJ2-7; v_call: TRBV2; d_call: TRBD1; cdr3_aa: CASSDPGGGYEQYF; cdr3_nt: TGTGCCAGCAGTGATCCAGGGGGCGGGTACGAGCAGTACTTC
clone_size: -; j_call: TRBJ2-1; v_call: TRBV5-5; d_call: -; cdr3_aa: CASTLANEQFF; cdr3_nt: TGTGCCAGCACCCTAGCCAATGAGCAGTTCTTC
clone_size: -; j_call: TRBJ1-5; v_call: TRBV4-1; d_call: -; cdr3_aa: CASSQAHCSNQPQHF; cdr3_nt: TGCGCCAGCAGCCAAGCCCACTGTAGCAATCAGCCCCAGCATTTT
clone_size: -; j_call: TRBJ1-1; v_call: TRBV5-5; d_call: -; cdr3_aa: CASSPPGQAVNRAFF; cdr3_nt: TGTGCCAGCAGCCCCCCCGGACAAGCAGTGAATCGAGCTTTCTTT
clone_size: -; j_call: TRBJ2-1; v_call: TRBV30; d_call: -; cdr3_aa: CAWSDGLNEQFF; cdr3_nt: TGTGCCTGGAGTGACGGGCTGAATGAGCAGTTCTTC
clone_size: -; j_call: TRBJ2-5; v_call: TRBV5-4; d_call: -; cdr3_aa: CASSPRQDQETQYF; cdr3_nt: TGTGCCAGCAGCCCTCGACAGGACCAAGAGACCCAGTACTTC
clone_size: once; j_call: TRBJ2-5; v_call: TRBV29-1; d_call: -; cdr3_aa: CSVGWRQYQETQYF; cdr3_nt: TGCAGCGTTGGATGGAGGCAGTACCAAGAGACCCAGTACTTC
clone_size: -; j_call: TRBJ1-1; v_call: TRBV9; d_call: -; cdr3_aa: CASSVVPNTEAFF; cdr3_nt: TGTGCCAGCAGCGTAGTTCCAAACACTGAAGCTTTCTTT
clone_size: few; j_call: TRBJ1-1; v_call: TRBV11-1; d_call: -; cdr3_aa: CASSSRGTEAFF; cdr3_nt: TGTGCCAGCAGCTCGCGCGGGACTGAAGCTTTCTTT
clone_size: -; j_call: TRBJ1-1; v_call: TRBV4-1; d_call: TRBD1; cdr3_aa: CASSQEEGQGNTEAFF; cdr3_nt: TGCGCCAGCAGCCAAGAGGAGGGACAGGGGAACACTGAAGCTTTCTTT
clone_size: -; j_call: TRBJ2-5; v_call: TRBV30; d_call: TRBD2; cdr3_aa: CAGHGSTSVETQYF; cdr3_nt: TGTGCCGGTCATGGCAGTACTAGCGTGGAGACCCAGTACTTC
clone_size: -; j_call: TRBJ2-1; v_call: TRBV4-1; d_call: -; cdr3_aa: CASSHLPGTPGEQFF; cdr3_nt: TGTGCCAGCAGCCACCTTCCCGGGACTCCCGGGGAGCAGTTCTTC